The present entry profiles one T cell receptor beta chain with its context. The antigen is not known. The ends were cut back, 0 bases at V and 5 bases at J, with 16 bases in the middle. CDR3 length equals 16 residues. Per the germline V gene, CDR1 is SGHTA and CDR2 is FQGNSA. The data derive from a study of T cell repertoires in cytomegalovirus infection. Study context: Selected CMV epitopes included recently identified HLA-C-restricted ones as well as well-studied HLA-B-restricted ones. The public TCR beta signatures pointed to both CMV infection and matching HLA type. Study-level findings and limits: It was HLA-C-restricted CMV-specific TCR beta clonotypes that dominated the response ex vivo. Cumulative frequency (of public TCR beta family members) identified carriers of CMV plus the relevant HLA.

TCRdb reprocessed the reads via MiXCR and lists one record per CDR3 protein. The sample has roughly 500,000 distinct CDR3 sequences; approximately 46% are singletons. The sample in question was cultured PBMCs, obtained from culture after CMV antigen stimulation. The sequence derives from a human donor in good health (CMV status not recorded). Some clones in this sample may be carry-over from other donors' samples. The rearrangement joins TRBV7-2 to TRBJ1-1; D may be TRBD1 (6 bases). The CDR3 bases are TGTGCCAGCAGCTTAGCACAGGGAGGCATATGGACTGAAGCTTTCTTT. It codes for CASSLAQGGIWTEAFF.